This T cell receptor beta chain was recovered during a study of blood T cell repertoires in COVID-19. On the study more broadly: Samples taken during acute and convalescent COVID-19 were collected in the United States, Italy and Spain.

The length of the CDR3 is 17 residues. Germline V gene data show CDR1 as LGHNA and CDR2 as YSLEER. The V and J ends lost 3 bases and 7 bases, in that order; junction bases with no gene match: 13. Sequenced by immunoSEQ multiplex PCR; TCRdb stores in-frame clones only, minus some. The data hold about 170,000 clones, with around 82% observed a single time. Specimen: peripheral blood. This rearrangement joins TRBV4-3 to TRBJ2-5; the match to TRBD1 covers 11 bases. The source is a man aged 65 to 85 with active or convalescent COVID-19. The CDR3 DNA reads TGCGCCAGCAGCCAGACACCCCGGGACAGGGGGGATTCGACCCAGTACTTC. Translation gives CASSQTPRDRGDSTQYF.